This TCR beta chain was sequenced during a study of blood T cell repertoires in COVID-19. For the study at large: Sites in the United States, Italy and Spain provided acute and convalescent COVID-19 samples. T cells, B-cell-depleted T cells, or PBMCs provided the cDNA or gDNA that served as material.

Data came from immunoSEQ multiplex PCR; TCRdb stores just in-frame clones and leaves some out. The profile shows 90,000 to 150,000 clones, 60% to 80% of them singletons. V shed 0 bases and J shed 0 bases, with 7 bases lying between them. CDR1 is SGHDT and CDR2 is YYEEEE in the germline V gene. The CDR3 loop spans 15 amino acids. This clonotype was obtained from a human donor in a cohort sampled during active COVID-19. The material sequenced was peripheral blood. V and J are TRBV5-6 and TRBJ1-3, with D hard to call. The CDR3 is CASSLGQFSGNTIYF. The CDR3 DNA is TGTGCCAGCAGCTTGGGGCAGTTCTCTGGAAACACCATATATTTT. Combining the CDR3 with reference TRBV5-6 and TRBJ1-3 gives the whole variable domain DAGVTQSPTHLIKTRGQQVTLRCSPKSGHDTVSWYQQALGQGPQFIFQYYEEEERQRGNFPDRFSGHQFPNYSSELNVNALLLGDSALYLCASSLGQFSGNTIYFGEGSWLTVV.